These 20 T cell receptor beta chains were all obtained from the same sample, sequenced in a study of T cell clonality in common variable immunodeficiency. Overall study findings and caveats: Common variable immunodeficiency TCR beta sequences reportedly had fewer deletions and N-nucleotide insertions.

The antigens these receptors bind are not known. Sequencing was performed with immunoSEQ multiplex PCR; in TCRdb, only in-frame clones are kept and a portion is missing. This repertoire holds about 30,000 clones, and none appear only once. Source material: peripheral blood mononuclear cells. The receptors were gathered from a human donor with common variable immunodeficiency.

This clone was seen only a few times. The sequenced fragment ends 3 residues before the CDR3 boundary, so the rest is inferred from the germline J gene. The rearrangement links TRBV2 to TRBJ1-5; 8 bases agree with TRBD1. The CDR3 is 16 amino acids. CDR1 and CDR2 (germline): SNHLY, FYNNEI. V trimming: 5 bases; J trimming: 2 bases; junction bases outside the gene matches: 8. The DNA read from the CDR3 is TGTGCCAGCAGTCGAACAGGGGGGGAGCGCAATCAGCCC. Its translation is CASSRTGGERNQP. The full-length CDR3 reads as CASSRTGGERNQPQHF.

As regards this clone: The read ends 3 residues shy of where the CDR3 ends; the end is completed using the germline J gene. The chain employs TRBV6-1 and TRBJ1-4; tentative D call: TRBD1 (5 bases). Germline CDR1 and CDR2: MNHNS and SASEGT. Trimming left V 1 base short and J 9 bases short, with 12 bases between. The CDR3 is 14 amino acids. The CDR3 sequence: CASSEDRTRKKLFF. CDR3 DNA (partial): TGTGCCAGCAGTGAAGACAGGACTAGGAAAAAA.

This clone was observed a few times. Read sequence stops 3 residues before the CDR3 end, and the germline J gene provides the missing end. The chain combines TRBV20-1 with TRBJ1-1; TRBD1 matches 7 bases. Per the germline V gene, CDR1 is DFQATT and CDR2 is SNEGSKA (reference sequence). The CDR3 covers 14 residues. Losses at the gene ends were 3 bases for V and 2 bases for J; bases not matched to a gene: 6. The CDR3 spells CSASTGTANTEAFF. The sequenced part of the CDR3 DNA is TGCAGTGCTAGCACTGGGACAGCCAACACTGAA.

This clone turned up a few times. CDR3: CASSGGTANYEKLFF. The sequenced part of the CDR3 DNA is TGTGCCAGCAGCGGAGGGACAGCGAACTATGAAAAA. V usage is TRBV5-5 and J usage is TRBJ1-4; TRBD1 agrees at 7 bases. The sequenced fragment ends 3 residues before the CDR3 boundary, so the rest is inferred from the germline J gene. Losses at the gene ends were 4 bases for V and 6 bases for J; bases not matched to a gene: 9. Per the germline V gene, CDR1 is SGHKS and CDR2 is YYEKEE (reference sequence). CDR3 length: 15 amino acids.

This clone was recorded many times. Read data end 3 residues before the CDR3 end; the end is taken from the germline J gene. The gene calls are TRBV11-3 and TRBJ1-1, with 8 bases matching TRBD1. CDR3 size: 15 residues. The V gene end was trimmed by 1 base and the J gene end by 6 bases; junction bases not matched to a gene: 7. From germline, CDR1 is SGHNT and CDR2 YENEEA. The part of the CDR3 DNA that was read is TGTGCCAGCAGCTTAGGACAGGGGAGGAAGGCTGAA. It translates to CASSLGQGRKAE. The full-length CDR3 reads as CASSLGQGRKAEAFF.

This clone was seen at least ten times. The sequence runs out 3 residues before the end of the CDR3; the remainder is reconstructed from the germline J gene. The chain couples TRBV20-1 to TRBJ2-5; 12 bases line up with TRBD2. From germline, CDR1 is DFQATT and CDR2 SNEGSKA (reference sequence). This CDR3 region has 17 residues. With 6 bases clipped from V and 5 bases from J, the junction kept 16 bases outside the gene matches. Here the CDR3 reads CSASPRLAGGHCETQYF. The sequenced CDR3 bases are TGCAGTGCCTCCCCAAGGCTAGCGGGGGGGCATTGTGAGACC.

The table lists this clone with many counts. The missing CDR3 end, 3 residues past where the read stops, is filled in from the germline J gene. V is TRBV19 and J is TRBJ2-7, with D perhaps TRBD1 (5 bases). The CDR3 is made up of 15 amino acids. CDR1 is LNHDA and CDR2 is SQIVND in the germline V gene (reference sequence). The germline V and J ends were trimmed by 3 bases and 4 bases, with 16 bases remaining between them. CDR3: CASSIPRQYRYEQYF. The CDR3 bases that were read are TGTGCCAGTAGTATTCCCAGACAGTACCGTTACGAG.

In this sample, this clone turned up a few times. From the germline J gene comes the end of the CDR3, since the read stops 3 residues before it. The rearrangement joins TRBV13 to TRBJ2-7, with TRBD2 as a possible D gene (6 bases). This CDR3 is 14 amino acids long. The germline V and J ends were trimmed by 5 bases and 5 bases, with 16 bases remaining between them. CDR1 PRHDT and CDR2 FYEKMQ come from the germline V gene (reference sequence). The CDR3 loop reads CASSPQEGYDEQYF. Incomplete CDR3 DNA: TGTGCCAGCAGCCCTCAGGAGGGGTACGACGAG.

This clone was found a few times. The read halts 3 residues ahead of the CDR3 end, with the missing end drawn from the germline J gene. V usage is TRBV19 and J usage is TRBJ1-2; 7 nucleotides agree with TRBD1. The germline V gene has CDR1 LNHDA and CDR2 SQIVND (reference sequence). CDR3 length equals 14 residues. The sequenced CDR3 bases are TGTGCCAGTAGTATTGCCAGGGGGTGGTGGAGC. This translates into CASSIARGWWS. The whole CDR3 protein reads CASSIARGWWSYTF.

To note about this clone: With the read ending 3 residues before the CDR3 end, the germline J gene is used to fill in that end. The chain carries TRBV30 and TRBJ2-2; 10 nucleotides align to TRBD2. This CDR3 contains 17 residues. Looked up from germline, CDR1 is GTSNPN and CDR2 is SVGIG (reference sequence). With V trimmed by 0 bases and J by 4 bases, 8 bases remained unmatched. Partial CDR3 DNA: TGTGCCTGGAGTGTGGGGCTAGCGGGGGCCTTCACCGGGGAG. As protein: CAWSVGLAGAFTGE. The complete CDR3 sequence is CAWSVGLAGAFTGELFF. Filled out from reference TRBV30 and TRBJ2-2, the complete variable domain reads SQTIHQWPATLVQPVGSPLSLECTVEGTSNPNLYWYRQAAGRGLQLLFYSVGIGQISSEVPQNLSASRPQDRQFILSSKKLLLSDSGFYLCAWSVGLAGAFTGELFFGEGSRLTVL.

This clone is medium-sized by share. One end of the junction fails to match germline, which may point to a read error. The read terminates 3 residues before the CDR3 end, so the remaining end is supplied by the germline J gene. The chain carries TRBV4-2 and TRBJ1-2; TRBD1 might be the D (6 bases). The CDR3 totals 14 residues. Germline V gene sequence: CDR1 LGHNA, CDR2 YNFKEQ. This CDR3 reads CASSQDWGGAGYTF. The covered CDR3 bases are TGCGCCAGCAGCCAAGATTGGGGGGGCGCCGGC.

There are a few counts of this clone. The missing CDR3 end, 3 residues past where the read stops, is filled in from the germline J gene. The chain links TRBV5-1 to TRBJ2-1; TRBD2 agrees at 7 bases. The CDR3 runs to 15 residues. The junction had 11 bases not matched to a gene; V was cut back by 2 bases and J by 9 bases. Germline CDR1 reads SGHRS; CDR2 reads YFSETQ. The CDR3 reads CASSLSGDEWGEQFF. Incomplete CDR3 DNA: TGCGCCAGCAGCTTAAGCGGGGATGAATGGGGTGAG.

Concerning this clone itself: The read stops 3 residues short of the end of the CDR3; the missing end is completed from the germline J gene. The chain joins TRBV20-1 to TRBJ1-2, with TRBD1 identical over 8 bases. This CDR3 comprises 14 residues. Germline CDR1 DFQATT, CDR2 SNEGSKA (reference sequence). V shed 1 base and J 4 bases; nucleotides not matched to a gene: 5. Partial CDR3 DNA: TGCAGTGCTAGAGTATCCACAGGGGGCTATGGC. Translated, it gives CSARVSTGGYG. The CDR3 in full is CSARVSTGGYGYTF.

This clone has at least ten counts. The read ends 3 residues shy of where the CDR3 ends; the end is completed using the germline J gene. The V and J genes are TRBV30 and TRBJ1-1; D possibly corresponds to TRBD1 (6 bases). The germline CDR1 and CDR2 sequences are GTSNPN and SVGIG (reference sequence). Trimming removed 6 bases at V and 0 bases at J, with 11 bases between. CDR3 length: 13 residues. Partial CDR3 DNA: TGTGCCTGTACTCAGGGGATGAACACTGAA. Amino acid sequence: CACTQGMNTE. The whole CDR3 protein is CACTQGMNTEAFF.

There are many counts of this clone. Sequencing ends 3 residues short of the CDR3 end; the germline J gene provides the rest. The gene calls are TRBV18 and TRBJ2-5, with a tentative D call TRBD1 (6 bases). CDR1 KGHSH and CDR2 LQKENI come from the germline V gene. This CDR3 is built from 14 residues. V was clipped by 3 bases and J by 1 base, with 9 bases between them. CDR3 DNA (partial): TGTGCCAGCTCACCTCAGGGGAGCCAAGAGACC. Its translation: CASSPQGSQET. The full CDR3 protein is CASSPQGSQETQYF.

This clone has at least ten counts. The CDR3 goes on 3 residues after the read ends, and that part is filled in from the germline J gene. This chain uses TRBV20-1 with TRBJ2-2, with 7 nucleotides matching TRBD2. V was clipped by 6 bases and J by 2 bases; unmatched bases: 3. The CDR3 spans 13 residues. In germline, CDR1 is DFQATT, CDR2 SNEGSKA (reference sequence). The sequenced CDR3 bases are TGCAGTGCCGGACTAGATAACACCGGGGAG. Protein sequence: CSAGLDNTGE. The whole CDR3 reads CSAGLDNTGELFF.

There are many counts of this clone. The read gets to within 3 residues of the CDR3 end, and the germline J gene fills in the rest. The chain recombines TRBV18 with TRBJ2-1; TRBD2 aligns across 9 bases. Germline V lookup: CDR1 KGHSH, CDR2 LQKENI. The CDR3 spans 14 residues. V lost 2 bases to trimming and J lost 5 bases; unmatched junction nucleotides: 1. The CDR3 spells CASSPAGGNNEQFF. The CDR3 bases that were read are TGTGCCAGCTCACCAGCGGGGGGGAACAATGAG.

This clone has more than one count but fewer than ten. The CDR3 is cut off 3 residues early in the read; its end comes from the germline J gene. V usage is TRBV6-2 or TRBV6-3 and J usage is TRBJ1-4; D may be TRBD1 (5 bases). V gave up 5 bases and J gave up 0 bases, with 10 bases separating them. The germline V gene encodes CDR1 MNHEY and CDR2 SVGEGT. CDR3 size: 15 residues. The CDR3 DNA, read in part, is TGTGCCAGCAGTGGACATTTACCAACTAATGAAAAA. Translating gives CASSGHLPTNEK. The complete CDR3 protein is CASSGHLPTNEKLFF.

This clone was observed many times. From the germline J gene comes the end of the CDR3, since the read stops 3 residues before it. The chain recombines TRBV5-1 with TRBJ2-5, with D perhaps TRBD1 (5 bases). Germline assignment: CDR1 SGHRS and CDR2 YFSETQ. The CDR3 extends over 15 amino acids. Trimming removed 4 bases from V and 0 bases from J, with 13 bases in between. CDR3 DNA (partial): TGCGCCAGCAGCCCAGGGATCGGGTACCAAGAGACC. Residues: CASSPGIGYQET. The whole CDR3 is CASSPGIGYQETQYF. Full variable domain (outside the CDR3, taken from reference TRBV5-1 and TRBJ2-5): KAGVTQTPRYLIKTRGQQVTLSCSPISGHRSVSWYQQTPGQGLQFLFEYFSETQRNKGNFPGRFSGRQFSNSRSEMNVSTLELGDSALYLCASSPGIGYQETQYFGPGTRLLVL.

This clone has a handful of counts. The read finishes 3 residues shy of the CDR3 end, and the germline J gene is used to complete it. The chain couples TRBV18 to TRBJ1-1, with D uncertain. Trimming took off 1 base at V and 6 bases at J, with 9 bases between the two ends. CDR1 is KGHSH, CDR2 LQKENI, per germline. The CDR3 length is 13 residues. The sequenced part of the CDR3 DNA is TGTGCCAGCTCACCACAGGGTTGGGCTGAA. Amino acid sequence: CASSPQGWAE. The full CDR3 protein reads CASSPQGWAEAFF.